This T cell receptor beta chain comes out of a study of cytomegalovirus exposure and HLA in healthy donors. Of note for this clone: Antigen specificity is unknown.

General study findings and limits: In a later analysis, a genetic analysis reported fewer productive-TCR N-insertions in an Asian-associated ancestry cluster than the cohort average. A missense variant in DCLRE1C was later tied to TCR beta V- and J-gene trimming. Indistinguishable V segments, including TRBV6-2 and TRBV6-3, were excluded. Sequences of the TCR beta chain were said to predict the HLA-A and HLA-B alleles of most subjects accurately.

The PCR had 60 Vbeta and 13 Jbeta primers. TCRdb keeps only in-frame clones here, not all; method: immunoSEQ multiplex PCR. Among fewer than 150,000 clones listed, approximately 61% were seen once. V was cut by 5 bases and J by 9 bases, with 17 bases left in between. Germline lookup yields CDR1 SGHVS and CDR2 FNYEAQ. The CDR3 spans 14 residues. The V call is TRBV7-6, the J call TRBJ2-1; D unclear. Sequencing was performed on PBMCs. This TCR derives from a human donor in good health. The CDR3 is CASSLMPQPPEQFF. In DNA, the CDR3 is TGTGCCAGCAGCCTGATGCCACAACCCCCTGAGCAGTTCTTC.